This paragraph covers one T cell receptor beta chain sequence. What it binds is not known. The sample originates from a study of T cell responses to AZD1222 COVID-19 vaccine. Study-wide points: Variant regions that are unmutated are reportedly the target of nearly half of spike-specific TCRs.

Sequencing was performed with immunoSEQ multiplex PCR; in TCRdb, only in-frame clones are kept and a portion is missing. Of under 150,000 clones in the sample, roughly 92% were seen once. The TCR sequence derives from an adult who received the AZD1222 COVID-19 vaccine. The sequencing here drew on peripheral blood, taken 28 days after the second AZD1222 dose.

The CDR3 loop is CASSTGQGLIAGTDTQYF. The CDR3 coding sequence is TGCGCCAGCAGCACCGGACAGGGTCTGATAGCGGGCACAGATACGCAGTATTTT. This sequence joins TRBV5-1 and TRBJ2-3; 8 bases map to TRBD1. The CDR3 has 18 residues. V lost 4 bases, J lost 1 base, and 14 bases stayed unmatched. Looked up from germline, CDR1 is SGHRS and CDR2 is YFSETQ.